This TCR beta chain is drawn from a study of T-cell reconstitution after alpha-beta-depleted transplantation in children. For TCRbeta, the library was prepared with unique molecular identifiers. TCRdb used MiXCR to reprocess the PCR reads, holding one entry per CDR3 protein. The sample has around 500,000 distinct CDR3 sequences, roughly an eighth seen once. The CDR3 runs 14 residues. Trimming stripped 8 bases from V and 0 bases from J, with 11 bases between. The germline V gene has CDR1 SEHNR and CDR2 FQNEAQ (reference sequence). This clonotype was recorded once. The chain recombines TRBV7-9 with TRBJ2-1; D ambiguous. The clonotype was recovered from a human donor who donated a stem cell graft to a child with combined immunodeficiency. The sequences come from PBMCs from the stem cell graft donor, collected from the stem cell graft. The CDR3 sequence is CASGDSSSYNEQFF. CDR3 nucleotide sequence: TGTGCCAGCGGGGATTCTAGCTCCTACAATGAGCAGTTCTTC.